The clone carrying this T cell receptor (beta chain) came up once. CDR3 length: 17 amino acids. CDR1 WSHSY and CDR2 SAAADI come from the germline V gene. With 6 bases clipped from V and 5 bases from J, the junction kept 13 bases outside the gene matches. This record belongs to a study of blood T cell repertoires in COVID-19. Study-level information: Researchers got acute and convalescent COVID-19 samples from the United States, Italy and Spain. PBMCs, B-cell-depleted T cells, or T cells were the source of the cDNA or gDNA that made up the material.

The assay was immunoSEQ multiplex PCR, and TCRdb's table has in-frame clones only and misses some. The repertoire consists of about 120,000 clones, with around 91% occurring once and the leading ten covering roughly a quarter. This chain links TRBV10-2 with TRBJ2-1, with 10 bases matching TRBD1. This TCR came from a man between 70 and 80 years old with active or convalescent COVID-19. The sequencing input was peripheral blood. The CDR3 DNA reads as TGCGCCAGCAGCTACTATGCCTCGGGACAGGGGAACAATGAGCAGTTCTTC. As protein: CASSYYASGQGNNEQFF.